Below, 20 T cell receptor beta chains from the same sample are listed, as sequenced in a study of T cell responses to AZD1222 COVID-19 vaccine. The assay was immunoSEQ multiplex PCR, and TCRdb's table has in-frame clones only and misses some. The sample has around 80,000 clones, roughly four fifths seen once. The source material was peripheral blood, sampled 28 days after the second AZD1222 dose. The receptors originated from an adult who received the AZD1222 COVID-19 vaccine.

This clone was seen more than once but under ten times. Written as DNA, the CDR3 is TGTGCCAGCAGTGAAATTGACAGGGGAAAAGGCGAGCAGTACTTC. Translating it yields CASSEIDRGKGEQYF. This chain links TRBV6-1 with TRBJ2-7; 8 bases fit TRBD1. This CDR3 has 15 residues. The V gene end was trimmed by 2 bases and the J gene end by 6 bases; junction bases not matched to a gene: 9. Germline assignment: CDR1 MNHNS and CDR2 SASEGT.

The chain couples TRBV28 to TRBJ2-3; 7 nucleotides agree with TRBD2. Germline V gene data show CDR1 as MDHEN and CDR2 as SYDVKM. This CDR3 is built from 14 residues. For the CDR3, the DNA is TGTGGGAGGATTGGGGGGGTTCGCACAGATACGCAGTATTTT. Residues: CGRIGGVRTDTQYF.

The J gene is TRBJ2-3, the V gene TRBV5-1, with D perhaps matching TRBD2 (6 bases). V was cut by 0 bases and J by 2 bases, with 7 bases left in between. The germline CDR1 and CDR2 sequences are SGHRS and YFSETQ. This CDR3 region has 14 residues. The CDR3 reads CASSLGGLTDTQYF. The CDR3 nucleotides are TGCGCCAGCAGCTTGGGGGGACTCACAGATACGCAGTATTTT.

The chain uses TRBV27 and TRBJ1-4; maybe TRBD1 (5 bases). CDR1 and CDR2 (germline): MNHEY, SMNVEV (reference sequence). V was shortened by 6 bases and J by 7 bases, with 21 bases between the two germline ends. This CDR3 contains 16 residues. Here the CDR3 reads CASSPRAGGRVEKLFF. The CDR3 DNA sequence: TGTGCCAGCAGCCCGAGGGCTGGGGGGAGGGTTGAAAAACTGTTTTTT.

J is TRBJ1-5 and V is TRBV28; tentative D call: TRBD1 (6 bases). This CDR3 contains 14 residues. The V gene's germline CDR1 is MDHEN and CDR2 SYDVKM. V lost 6 bases to trimming and J lost 3 bases, with 12 bases between them. CDR3 in amino acids: CASRPPGDNQPQHF. The DNA for the CDR3 is TGTGCCAGCAGACCCCCAGGGGACAATCAGCCCCAGCATTTT.

DNA of the CDR3: TGTGCCAGCAGCTTAGACTCGGGACAATACAATGAGCAGTTCTTC. Residues: CASSLDSGQYNEQFF. The rearrangement joins TRBV11-2 to TRBJ2-1, with TRBD1 as a possible D gene (6 bases). Germline V gives CDR1 SGHAT, CDR2 FQNNGV. Trimming removed 0 bases at V and 4 bases at J, with 10 bases between. The CDR3 runs 15 residues.

This chain joins TRBV7-9 and TRBJ2-5, with 7 bases fitting TRBD1. V gave up 2 bases and J gave up 0 bases; unmatched junction bases: 15. The CDR3 spans 19 residues. Germline loops: CDR1 SEHNR, CDR2 FQNEAQ (reference sequence). CDR3 in DNA: TGTGCCAGCAGCTTAAGGAGGAAATCGGGACAGTTGTACCAAGAGACCCAGTACTTC. Translating gives CASSLRRKSGQLYQETQYF.

V gene TRBV11-2 combines with J gene TRBJ2-2, with TRBD2 identical over 10 bases. This CDR3 has 15 amino acids. CDR1 and CDR2 from the germline V gene are SGHAT and FQNNGV. Germline trimming cut 5 bases from V and 4 bases from J; bases unmatched to any gene: 4. This CDR3 reads CASSPIAGGTGELFF. DNA for the CDR3: TGTGCCAGCAGCCCCATAGCGGGAGGCACCGGGGAGCTGTTTTTT.

In nucleotides, the CDR3 is TGTGCCAGCAGATCCGCGGGTGCGACTGAAGCTTTCTTT. Translated, it gives CASRSAGATEAFF. The rearrangement links TRBV6-5 to TRBJ1-1, with D unresolved. The CDR3 contains 13 residues. Trimming stripped 6 bases from V and 5 bases from J, with 13 bases between. Germline V lookup: CDR1 MNHEY, CDR2 SVGAGI.

This chain links TRBV10-3 with TRBJ2-1; maybe TRBD2 (6 bases). Germline V CDR1 and CDR2: ENHRY, SYGVKD. The V gene lost 4 bases and the J gene lost 1 base, with 11 bases spanning the gap. There are 15 residues in the CDR3. Here the CDR3 reads CAISVGGVSYNEQFF. The DNA of the CDR3 is TGTGCCATCAGTGTCGGCGGGGTGTCCTACAATGAGCAGTTCTTC.

This sequence joins TRBV28 and TRBJ1-1; D is ambiguous. Trimming cost V 1 base and J 6 bases, with 12 bases left between them. The CDR3 runs 14 residues. CDR1 and CDR2 from the germline V gene are MDHEN and SYDVKM. CDR3 region: CASSLFPVEPEAFF. DNA of the CDR3: TGTGCCAGCAGTTTATTCCCAGTAGAGCCTGAAGCTTTCTTT.

Here the CDR3 reads CASSLMSFVTNTGELFF. Here the CDR3 DNA reads TGTGCCAGCAGCTTAATGTCCTTTGTGACGAACACCGGGGAGCTGTTTTTT. The gene calls are TRBV7-2 and TRBJ2-2; D remains ambiguous. V lost 2 bases, J lost 0 bases, and 13 bases lay in between. The CDR3 runs to 17 residues. Germline CDR1 and CDR2: SGHTA and FQGNSA.

The gene calls are TRBV6-5 and TRBJ2-7, with D possibly TRBD1 on 6 matching bases. This CDR3 is 15 amino acids long. Germline V gene data show CDR1 as MNHEY and CDR2 as SVGAGI. Trimming removed 0 bases from V and 2 bases from J, with 11 bases in between. CDR3 sequence reads: CASSYSSQGTYEQYF. DNA for the CDR3: TGTGCCAGCAGTTACTCGAGTCAGGGGACCTACGAGCAGTACTTC.

The chain links TRBV30 to TRBJ2-2; D unclear. From germline, CDR1 is GTSNPN and CDR2 SVGIG (reference sequence). V was shortened by 0 bases and J by 2 bases, with 7 bases between the two germline ends. The CDR3 runs to 14 residues. This CDR3 is CAWSVLSNTGELFF. The CDR3 DNA reads TGTGCCTGGAGTGTACTTTCAAACACCGGGGAGCTGTTTTTT. Supplemented by reference TRBV30 and TRBJ2-2, the full variable domain reads SQTIHQWPATLVQPVGSPLSLECTVEGTSNPNLYWYRQAAGRGLQLLFYSVGIGQISSEVPQNLSASRPQDRQFILSSKKLLLSDSGFYLCAWSVLSNTGELFFGEGSRLTVL.

This clone was seen a handful of times. This chain links TRBV28 with TRBJ2-1; 12 bases are shared with TRBD2. Germline assignment: CDR1 MDHEN and CDR2 SYDVKM. The CDR3 is 22 residues long. The V gene end was trimmed by 6 bases and the J gene end by 1 base; junction bases not matched to a gene: 22. CDR3 sequence: CASRSPRGPSGREERSYNEQFF. CDR3 nucleotide sequence: TGTGCCAGCAGATCACCCCGGGGGCCTAGCGGGAGGGAAGAAAGGTCCTACAATGAGCAGTTCTTC.

The V gene is TRBV19, the J gene TRBJ1-5, with unresolved D. CDR1 is LNHDA and CDR2 is SQIVND in the germline V gene (reference sequence). This CDR3 is 15 amino acids long. Trimming pared 5 bases from V and 5 bases from J, leaving 16 bases between. CDR3 sequence (DNA): TGTGCCAGTAGTCCCGACCGGGAGAGTTATCAGCCCCAGCATTTT. Its protein is CASSPDRESYQPQHF. Supplemented by reference TRBV19 and TRBJ1-5, the full variable domain reads DGGITQSPKYLFRKEGQNVTLSCEQNLNHDAMYWYRQDPGQGLRLIYYSQIVNDFQKGDIAEGYSVSREKKESFPLTVTSAQKNPTAFYLCASSPDRESYQPQHFGDGTRLSIL.

This chain links TRBV4-3 with TRBJ1-1; no firm D call. The length of the CDR3 is 9 residues. The germline V gene has CDR1 LGHNA and CDR2 YSLEER. Trimming removed 6 bases at V and 7 bases at J, with 3 bases between. The CDR3 protein is CASRSEAFF. DNA for the CDR3: TGCGCCAGCAGGAGTGAAGCTTTCTTT.

This chain links TRBV15 with TRBJ1-1; D unclear. Germline CDR1 and CDR2: LNHNV and YYDKDF (reference sequence). The CDR3 has 13 residues. V was cut by 1 base and J by 1 base, with 4 bases left in between. Here the CDR3 DNA reads TGTGCCACCAGCAGAGGGGAGAACACTGAAGCTTTCTTT. This sequence encodes CATSRGENTEAFF. Supplemented by reference TRBV15 and TRBJ1-1, the full variable domain reads DAMVIQNPRYQVTQFGKPVTLSCSQTLNHNVMYWYQQKSSQAPKLLFHYYDKDFNNEADTPDNFQSRRPNTSFCFLDIRSPGLGDTAMYLCATSRGENTEAFFGQGTRLTVV.

The CDR3 sequence: CASSQRGTTDTQYF. The CDR3, as DNA: TGTGCCAGCAGCCAACGGGGTACCACAGATACGCAGTATTTT. V gene TRBV4-2 combines with J gene TRBJ2-3; D might be TRBD2 (5 bases). In germline, CDR1 is LGHNA, CDR2 YNFKEQ. The CDR3 runs 14 residues. V was trimmed by 2 bases and J by 2 bases, leaving 8 bases between them.

The chain has TRBV9 and TRBJ1-2, with a weak D call TRBD1 (6 bases). V was shortened by 3 bases and J by 5 bases, with 14 bases between the two germline ends. CDR3 length: 14 amino acids. CDR1 and CDR2 from the germline V gene are SGDLS and YYNGEE. CDR3 protein: CASSGIGGAYGYTF. CDR3 sequence (DNA): TGTGCCAGCAGCGGAATAGGGGGGGCATATGGCTACACCTTC.